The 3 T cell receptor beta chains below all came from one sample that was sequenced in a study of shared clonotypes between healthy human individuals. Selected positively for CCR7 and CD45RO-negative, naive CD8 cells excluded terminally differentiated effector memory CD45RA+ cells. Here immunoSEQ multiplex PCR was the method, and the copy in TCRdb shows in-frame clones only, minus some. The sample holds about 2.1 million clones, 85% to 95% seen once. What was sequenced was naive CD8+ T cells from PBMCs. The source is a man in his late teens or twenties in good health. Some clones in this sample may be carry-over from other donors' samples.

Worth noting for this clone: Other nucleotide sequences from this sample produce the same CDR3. The CDR3 DNA sequence: TGTGCCAGCAGCTTGGACACAGATACGCAGTATTTT. This translates into CASSLDTDTQYF. This rearrangement joins TRBV11-2 to TRBJ2-3; D uncertain. CDR1 and CDR2 (germline): SGHAT, FQNNGV. The CDR3 has 12 residues. Trimming shortened V by 3 bases and J by 2 bases, and 3 bases separated the two germline ends. The full variable domain, rest sourced from reference TRBV11-2 and TRBJ2-3, is EAGVAQSPRYKIIEKRQSVAFWCNPISGHATLYWYQQILGQGPKLLIQFQNNGVVDDSQLPKDRFSAERLKGVDSTLKIQPAKLEDSAVYLCASSLDTDTQYFGPGTRLTVL.

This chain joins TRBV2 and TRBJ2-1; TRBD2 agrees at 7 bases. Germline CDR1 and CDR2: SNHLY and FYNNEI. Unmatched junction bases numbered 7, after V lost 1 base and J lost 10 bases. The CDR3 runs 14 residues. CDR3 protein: CASSEETAGWEQFF. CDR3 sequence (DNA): TGTGCCAGCAGTGAAGAGACAGCGGGATGGGAGCAGTTCTTC.

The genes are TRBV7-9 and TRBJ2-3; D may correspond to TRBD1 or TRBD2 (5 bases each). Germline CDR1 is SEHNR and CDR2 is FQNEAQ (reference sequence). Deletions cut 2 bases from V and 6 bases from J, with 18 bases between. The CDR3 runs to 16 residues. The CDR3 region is CASSLQGGLEGDTQYF. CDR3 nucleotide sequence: TGTGCCAGCAGCTTACAGGGCGGGCTCGAGGGTGATACGCAGTATTTT.